In this sample, the clone carrying this TCR beta chain turned up a few times. The V end lost 2 bases, the J end lost 15 bases, and 17 bases lay between the germline ends. This CDR3 spans 13 amino acids. From germline, CDR1 is SNHLY and CDR2 FYNNEI. Isolation of CD4+ naive, central memory, regulatory and stem cell-like memory cells was achieved by sorting via CD45RO/CCR7/CD25/CD127/CD95/CD27. This sample is drawn from a study of beta chain features in type 1 diabetes. The wider study: Examined across all samples were just under 110,000,000 sorted cells.

Sequencing targeted expressed TCRB transcripts, as all isolated RNA had been reverse transcribed. Sequencing was performed with immunoSEQ multiplex PCR; in TCRdb, only in-frame clones are kept and a portion is missing. The sample lists 200,000 to 300,000 clones, under 70% occurring once. The V and J genes are TRBV2 and TRBJ2-1; tentatively, D is TRBD1 or TRBD2 (6 bases each). Sequenced sample: naive CD4+ T cells from blood. This receptor was obtained from a man aged 25-45 years in good health. CDR3 coding DNA: TGTGCCAGCAGTGAAATTTTAGGGGGGCACGGGTTCTTC. Its protein product is CASSEILGGHGFF.